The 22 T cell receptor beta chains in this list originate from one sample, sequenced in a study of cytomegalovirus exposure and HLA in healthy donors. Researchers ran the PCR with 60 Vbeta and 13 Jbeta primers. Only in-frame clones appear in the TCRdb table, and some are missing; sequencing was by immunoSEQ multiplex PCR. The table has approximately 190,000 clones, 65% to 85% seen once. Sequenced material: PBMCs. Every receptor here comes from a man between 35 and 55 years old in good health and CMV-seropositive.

CDR3 nucleotide sequence: TGTGCCAGCAGCCTCTCTGGAAACACCATATATTTT. Translated: CASSLSGNTIYF. The rearrangement links TRBV11-3 to TRBJ1-3; D not resolved. Germline values: CDR1 SGHNT, CDR2 YENEEA. This CDR3 comprises 12 residues. V lost 5 bases and J 0 bases, leaving 2 bases between the germline ends.

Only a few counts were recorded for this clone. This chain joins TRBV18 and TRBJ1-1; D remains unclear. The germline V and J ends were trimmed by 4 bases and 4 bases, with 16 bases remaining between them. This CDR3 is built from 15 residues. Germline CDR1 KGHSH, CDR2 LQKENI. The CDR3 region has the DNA TGTGCCAGCTCACTAACTTTGGACTGGGTCACTGAAGCTTTCTTT. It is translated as CASSLTLDWVTEAFF. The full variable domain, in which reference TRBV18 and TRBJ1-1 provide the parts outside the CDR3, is NAGVMQNPRHLVRRRGQEARLRCSPMKGHSHVYWYRQLPEEGLKFMVYLQKENIIDESGMPKERFSAEFPKEGPSILRIQQVVRGDSAAYFCASSLTLDWVTEAFFGQGTRLTVV.

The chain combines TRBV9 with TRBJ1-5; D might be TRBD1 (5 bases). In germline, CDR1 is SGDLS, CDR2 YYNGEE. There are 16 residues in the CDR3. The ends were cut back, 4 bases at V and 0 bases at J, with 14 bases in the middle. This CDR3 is CASSPGGAVSNQPQHF. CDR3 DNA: TGTGCCAGCAGCCCAGGAGGGGCGGTTAGCAATCAGCCCCAGCATTTT.

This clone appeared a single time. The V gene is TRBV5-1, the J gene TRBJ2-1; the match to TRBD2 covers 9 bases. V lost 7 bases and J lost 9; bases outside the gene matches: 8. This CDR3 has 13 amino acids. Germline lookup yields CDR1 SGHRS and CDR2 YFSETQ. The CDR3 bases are TGCGCCAGCCTAGAGCGGGAGGTGGGTGAGCAGTTCTTC. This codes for CASLEREVGEQFF.

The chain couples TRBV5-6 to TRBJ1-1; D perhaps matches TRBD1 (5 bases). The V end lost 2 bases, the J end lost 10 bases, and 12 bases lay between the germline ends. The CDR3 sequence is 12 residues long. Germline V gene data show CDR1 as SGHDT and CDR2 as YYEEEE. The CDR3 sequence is CASSFLDRAAFF. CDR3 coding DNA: TGTGCCAGCAGCTTTCTCGACAGAGCAGCTTTCTTT.

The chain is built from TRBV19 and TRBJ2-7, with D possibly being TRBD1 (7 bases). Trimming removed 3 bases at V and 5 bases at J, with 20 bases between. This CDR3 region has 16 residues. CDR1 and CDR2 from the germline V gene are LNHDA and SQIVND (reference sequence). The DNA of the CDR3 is TGTGCCAGTAGTATTCGGAGGGGGCGCTTCTTGGACGAGCAGTACTTC. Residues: CASSIRRGRFLDEQYF.

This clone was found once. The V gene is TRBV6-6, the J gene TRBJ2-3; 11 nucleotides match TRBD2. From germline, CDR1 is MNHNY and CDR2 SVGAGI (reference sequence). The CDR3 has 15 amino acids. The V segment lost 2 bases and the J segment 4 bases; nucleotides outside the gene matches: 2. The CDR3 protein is CASSYTSGSADTQYF. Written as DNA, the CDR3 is TGTGCCAGCAGTTACACTAGCGGGAGCGCAGATACGCAGTATTTT.

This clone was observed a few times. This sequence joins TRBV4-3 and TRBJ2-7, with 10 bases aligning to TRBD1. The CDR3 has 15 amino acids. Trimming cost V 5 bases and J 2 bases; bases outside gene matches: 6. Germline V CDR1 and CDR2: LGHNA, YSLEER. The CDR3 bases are TGCGCCAGCAGCTCCGGGACAGGGGAAGCCTACGAGCAGTACTTC. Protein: CASSSGTGEAYEQYF.

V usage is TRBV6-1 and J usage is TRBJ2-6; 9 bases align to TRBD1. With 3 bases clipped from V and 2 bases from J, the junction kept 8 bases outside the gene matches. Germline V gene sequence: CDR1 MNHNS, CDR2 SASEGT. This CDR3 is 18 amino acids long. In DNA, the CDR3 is TGTGCCAGCAGTGATCCGGTCAGACAGGGGGCTGGGGCCAACGTCCTGACTTTC. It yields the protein CASSDPVRQGAGANVLTF.

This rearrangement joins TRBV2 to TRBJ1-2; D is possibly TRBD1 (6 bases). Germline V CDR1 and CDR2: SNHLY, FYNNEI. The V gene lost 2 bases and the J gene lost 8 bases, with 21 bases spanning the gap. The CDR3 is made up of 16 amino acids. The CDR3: CASSESRTVSFGGYTF. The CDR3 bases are TGTGCCAGCAGTGAATCTCGGACAGTCTCTTTTGGGGGCTACACCTTC.

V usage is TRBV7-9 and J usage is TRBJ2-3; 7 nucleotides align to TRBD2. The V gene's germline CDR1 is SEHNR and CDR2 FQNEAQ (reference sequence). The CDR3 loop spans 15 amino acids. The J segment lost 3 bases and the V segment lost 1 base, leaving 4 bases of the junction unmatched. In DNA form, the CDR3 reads TGTGCCAGCAGCTTAGGCGGTAGCGGGACAGATACGCAGTATTTT. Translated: CASSLGGSGTDTQYF.

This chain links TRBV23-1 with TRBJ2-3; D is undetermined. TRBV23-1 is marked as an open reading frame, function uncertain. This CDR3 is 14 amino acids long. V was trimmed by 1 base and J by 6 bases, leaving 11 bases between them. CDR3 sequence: CASSQFREADTQYF. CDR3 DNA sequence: TGCGCCAGCAGTCAATTTAGAGAAGCCGATACGCAGTATTTT.

This CDR3 is CASSLSSSREGGYEQYF. The CDR3 DNA sequence: TGTGCCAGCAGCTTGAGTTCGTCGCGGGAGGGTGGCTACGAGCAGTACTTC. The gene calls are TRBV11-1 and TRBJ2-7; TRBD2 matches 9 bases. Per the germline V gene, CDR1 is SGHAT and CDR2 is FQDESV (reference sequence). CDR3 length: 17 amino acids. V lost 3 bases and J lost 3; bases outside the gene matches: 12.

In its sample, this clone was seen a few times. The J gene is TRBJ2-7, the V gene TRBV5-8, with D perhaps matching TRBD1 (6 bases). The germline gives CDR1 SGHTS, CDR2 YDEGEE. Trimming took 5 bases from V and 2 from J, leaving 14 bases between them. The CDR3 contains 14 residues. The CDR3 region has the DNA TGTGCCAGCAGGGAGCAGGGGTCCGCCTACGAGCAGTACTTC. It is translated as CASREQGSAYEQYF.

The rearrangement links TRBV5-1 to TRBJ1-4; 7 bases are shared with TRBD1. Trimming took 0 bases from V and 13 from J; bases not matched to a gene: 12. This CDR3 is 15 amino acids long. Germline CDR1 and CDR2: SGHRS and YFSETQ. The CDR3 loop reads CASSLGQGVYDILFF. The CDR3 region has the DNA TGCGCCAGCAGCTTGGGCCAGGGGGTCTACGATATACTGTTTTTT. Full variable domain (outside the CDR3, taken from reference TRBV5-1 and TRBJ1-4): KAGVTQTPRYLIKTRGQQVTLSCSPISGHRSVSWYQQTPGQGLQFLFEYFSETQRNKGNFPGRFSGRQFSNSRSEMNVSTLELGDSALYLCASSLGQGVYDILFFGSGTQLSVL.

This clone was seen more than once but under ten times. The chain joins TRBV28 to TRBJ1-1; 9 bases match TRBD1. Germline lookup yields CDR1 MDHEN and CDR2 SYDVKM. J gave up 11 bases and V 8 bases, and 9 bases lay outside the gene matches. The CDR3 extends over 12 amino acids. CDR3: CASLTGTGRAFF. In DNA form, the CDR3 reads TGTGCCAGCCTAACCGGGACAGGGAGGGCTTTCTTT.

The CDR3 is CASSDQQGVGYIQYF. The CDR3 DNA reads TGTGCCAGTAGTGACCAACAGGGTGTCGGTTACATTCAGTACTTC. This chain joins TRBV19 and TRBJ2-4, with D tentatively TRBD1 (6 bases). V was pared by 5 bases and J by 8 bases, with 19 bases between. This CDR3 region has 15 residues. CDR1 LNHDA and CDR2 SQIVND come from the germline V gene (reference sequence).

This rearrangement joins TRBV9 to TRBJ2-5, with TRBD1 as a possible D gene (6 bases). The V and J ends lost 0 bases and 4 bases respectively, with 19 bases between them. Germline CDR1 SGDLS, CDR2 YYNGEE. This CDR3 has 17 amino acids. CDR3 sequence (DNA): TGTGCCAGCAGCGTAGAAGGGACAACGAAAAGGGGAGAGACCCAGTACTTC. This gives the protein CASSVEGTTKRGETQYF.

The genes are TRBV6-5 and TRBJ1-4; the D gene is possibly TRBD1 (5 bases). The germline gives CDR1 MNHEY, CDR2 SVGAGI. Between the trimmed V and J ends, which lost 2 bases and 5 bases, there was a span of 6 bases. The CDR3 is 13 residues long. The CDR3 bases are TGTGCCAGCAGTTACCAGGGAAATGAAAAACTGTTTTTT. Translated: CASSYQGNEKLFF.

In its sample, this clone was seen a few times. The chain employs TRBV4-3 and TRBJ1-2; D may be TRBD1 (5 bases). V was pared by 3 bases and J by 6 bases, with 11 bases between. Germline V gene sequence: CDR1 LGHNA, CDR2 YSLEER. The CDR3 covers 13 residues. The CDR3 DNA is TGCGCCAGCAGCCAGGACCTAGGGGATGGCTACACCTTC. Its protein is CASSQDLGDGYTF.

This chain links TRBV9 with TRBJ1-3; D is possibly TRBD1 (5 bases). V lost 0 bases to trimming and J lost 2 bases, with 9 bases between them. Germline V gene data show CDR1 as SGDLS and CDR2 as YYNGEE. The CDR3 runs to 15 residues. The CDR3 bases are TGTGCCAGCAGCGTAGCTGGACACGCTGGAAACACCATATATTTT. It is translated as CASSVAGHAGNTIYF. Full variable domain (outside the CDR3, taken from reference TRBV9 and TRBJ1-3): DSGVTQTPKHLITATGQRVTLRCSPRSGDLSVYWYQQSLDQGLQFLIQYYNGEERAKGNILERFSAQQFPDLHSELNLSSLELGDSALYFCASSVAGHAGNTIYFGEGSWLTVV.

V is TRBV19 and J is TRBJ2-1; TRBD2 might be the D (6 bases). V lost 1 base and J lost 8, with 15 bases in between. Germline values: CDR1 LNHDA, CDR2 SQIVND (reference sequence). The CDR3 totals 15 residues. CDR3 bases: TGTGCCAGTAGTATAGCACGGGAGTCTGGGCATGAGCAGTTCTTC. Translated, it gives CASSIARESGHEQFF. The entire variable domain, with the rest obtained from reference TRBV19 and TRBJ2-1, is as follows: DGGITQSPKYLFRKEGQNVTLSCEQNLNHDAMYWYRQDPGQGLRLIYYSQIVNDFQKGDIAEGYSVSREKKESFPLTVTSAQKNPTAFYLCASSIARESGHEQFFGPGTRLTVL.